The next 28 T cell receptor beta chains were all read from a single sample in a study of radiation and T cells in renal cell carcinoma. TCRdb's table, derived via immunoSEQ multiplex PCR, lists solely in-frame clones and lacks some. This table holds about 65,000 clones, around 80% found once. The time point denotes: blood 2 weeks post-SBRT. Regarding treatment: 15 Gy SBRT to primary tumor, nephrectomy 4 weeks later. The source material was blood, sampled from a patient whose treatment included radiotherapy and nephrectomy. The source of these receptors is a man aged 55-75 years with renal cell carcinoma.

In nucleotides, the CDR3 is TGTGCCAGCTCTTACGGACTAGCGGGGAGAAACACAGATACGCAGTATTTT. Its translation: CASSYGLAGRNTDTQYF. The rearrangement links TRBV18 to TRBJ2-3; 12 nucleotides match TRBD2. The CDR3 covers 17 residues. Germline V gene data show CDR1 as KGHSH and CDR2 as LQKENI. J lost 2 bases, V lost 6 bases, and 9 bases had no gene match.

This clone is a singleton in its sample. The rearrangement uses TRBV6-5 and TRBJ1-1, with 7 bases aligning to TRBD1. The junction had 4 bases not matched to a gene; V was cut back by 6 bases and J by 3 bases. The CDR3 contains 13 residues. CDR1 is MNHEY and CDR2 is SVGAGI in the germline V gene. DNA of the CDR3: TGTGCCAGCAGACTCCAGGGGGACACTGAAGCTTTCTTT. Its translation is CASRLQGDTEAFF.

The V call is TRBV30, the J call TRBJ1-1; D remains ambiguous. Germline V gives CDR1 GTSNPN, CDR2 SVGIG (reference sequence). Between the trimmed V and J ends, which lost 1 base and 1 base, there was a span of 7 bases. CDR3 length: 13 residues. CDR3 sequence reads: CAWSGQQNTEAFF. The CDR3, as DNA: TGTGCCTGGAGTGGGCAGCAGAACACTGAAGCTTTCTTT. Based on the CDR3 plus reference TRBV30 and TRBJ1-1, the full variable domain is SQTIHQWPATLVQPVGSPLSLECTVEGTSNPNLYWYRQAAGRGLQLLFYSVGIGQISSEVPQNLSASRPQDRQFILSSKKLLLSDSGFYLCAWSGQQNTEAFFGQGTRLTVV.

As DNA, the CDR3 is TGTGCCAGCAGCTTAGGGATCCAGATGCCTGTGGACACCGGGGAGCTGTTTTTT. It specifies CASSLGIQMPVDTGELFF. The rearrangement links TRBV13 to TRBJ2-2, with unresolved D. Deletions cut 0 bases from V and 3 bases from J, with 17 bases between. The germline gives CDR1 PRHDT, CDR2 FYEKMQ (reference sequence). The CDR3 has 18 amino acids.

The chain is built from TRBV6-5 and TRBJ1-3; D is uncertain. The CDR3 sequence is 15 residues long. CDR1 and CDR2 (germline): MNHEY, SVGAGI. V lost 6 bases and J lost 0, with 12 bases in between. This CDR3 reads CASRREGYSGNTIYF. The CDR3 region has the DNA TGTGCCAGCAGACGGGAGGGATACTCTGGAAACACCATATATTTT.

The chain links TRBV11-3 to TRBJ2-3; 11 nucleotides line up with TRBD2. This CDR3 contains 14 residues. V shed 10 bases and J 2 bases; nucleotides not matched to a gene: 5. Germline V CDR1 and CDR2: SGHNT, YENEEA. CDR3 sequence reads: CATSTSGDTDTQYF. The CDR3 nucleotides are TGTGCCACCTCGACTAGCGGGGACACAGATACGCAGTATTTT.

The chain is built from TRBV6-1 and TRBJ2-5, with a weak D call TRBD2 (5 bases). CDR1 is MNHNS, CDR2 SASEGT, per germline. With 6 bases removed from V and 3 bases from J, the gap between germline ends came to 11 bases. CDR3 length: 13 residues. This CDR3 is CASSGIGKETQYF. The CDR3, as DNA: TGTGCCAGCAGCGGGATAGGGAAAGAGACCCAGTACTTC.

The chain couples TRBV28 to TRBJ2-1; D is unresolved. CDR1 and CDR2 (germline): MDHEN, SYDVKM. The length of the CDR3 is 13 residues. V was shortened by 4 bases and J by 15 bases, with 19 bases between the two germline ends. The CDR3 here is CASSSTKVAYVFF. The CDR3 DNA follows: TGTGCCAGCAGTTCAACAAAGGTGGCTTACGTGTTCTTC.

The chain couples TRBV6-4 to TRBJ1-6; 9 bases map to TRBD1. V lost 6 bases and J lost 9; bases outside the gene matches: 6. The length of the CDR3 is 14 residues. Germline CDR1 and CDR2: MRHNA and SNTAGT. CDR3 nucleotides: TGTGCCAGCAGCGCCGGGACAGGGATTTCACCCCTCCACTTT. It translates to CASSAGTGISPLHF.

V gene TRBV29-1 combines with J gene TRBJ2-2, with 7 bases aligning to TRBD2. In germline, CDR1 is SQVTM, CDR2 ANQGSEA. This CDR3 region has 14 residues. The J segment lost 4 bases and the V segment lost 6 bases, leaving 8 bases of the junction unmatched. CDR3 sequence: CSVHLAAGTGELFF. The CDR3 DNA reads TGCAGCGTCCACCTAGCGGCCGGCACCGGGGAGCTGTTTTTT.

By frequency in the sample, this clone is medium-sized. J is TRBJ1-6 and V is TRBV7-2; no reliable D call. V lost 2 bases and J lost 9, with 14 bases in between. CDR1 and CDR2 from the germline V gene are SGHTA and FQGNSA. CDR3 length: 15 residues. CDR3 sequence: CASSLIVGNISPLHF. CDR3 in DNA: TGTGCCAGCAGCTTAATAGTGGGGAACATTTCACCCCTCCACTTT.

This clone appeared a few times. J is TRBJ2-7 and V is TRBV18, with D perhaps matching TRBD1 (6 bases). There are 15 residues in the CDR3. Germline-derived CDR1 and CDR2 are KGHSH and LQKENI. V shed 2 bases and J shed 0 bases, with 11 bases lying between them. In DNA form, the CDR3 reads TGTGCCAGCTCACCAGGGACAAGGGCCTCCTACGAGCAGTACGTC. It yields the protein CASSPGTRASYEQYV.

The V call is TRBV6-5, the J call TRBJ2-1, with unresolved D. Germline V gene data show CDR1 as MNHEY and CDR2 as SVGAGI. V was clipped by 2 bases and J by 2 bases, with 10 bases between them. CDR3 length equals 15 residues. The CDR3: CASSYRLGPYNEQFF. For the CDR3, the DNA is TGTGCCAGCAGTTACAGGCTAGGGCCCTACAATGAGCAGTTCTTC.

The chain links TRBV27 to TRBJ1-2, with D possibly being TRBD1 (6 bases). V lost 4 bases and J lost 6, with 12 bases in between. CDR3 length: 13 amino acids. Germline lookup yields CDR1 MNHEY and CDR2 SMNVEV (reference sequence). CDR3 nucleotides: TGTGCCAGCAGTTCACAGGGAATTAATGGCTACACCTTC. Its translation is CASSSQGINGYTF.

J is TRBJ2-5 and V is TRBV5-8, with 9 bases aligning to TRBD2. The CDR3 extends over 16 amino acids. After removal of 0 bases from V and 5 bases from J, the junction contained 8 bases not matched to a gene. Germline V gives CDR1 SGHTS, CDR2 YDEGEE. CDR3 protein: CASSLEAGGPGETQYF. The DNA for the CDR3 is TGTGCCAGCAGCTTGGAGGCGGGGGGGCCGGGGGAGACCCAGTACTTC. The whole variable domain, remainder taken from reference TRBV5-8 and TRBJ2-5, is EAGVTQSPTHLIKTRGQQATLRCSPISGHTSVYWYQQALGLGLQFLLWYDEGEERNRGNFPPRFSGRQFPNYSSELNVNALELEDSALYLCASSLEAGGPGETQYFGPGTRLLVL.

The chain is built from TRBV7-2 and TRBJ2-7, with D possibly being TRBD1 (5 bases). Germline CDR1 and CDR2: SGHTA and FQGNSA. Trimming pared 5 bases from V and 5 bases from J, leaving 16 bases between. The length of the CDR3 is 14 residues. The CDR3 sequence is CASSLGVGRDEQYF. The CDR3 nucleotides read TGTGCCAGCAGCCTAGGGGTGGGTAGGGACGAGCAGTACTTC.

This clone appeared a single time. The chain uses TRBV18 and TRBJ2-7; 10 nucleotides align to TRBD2. This CDR3 is built from 14 residues. Germline V gene lookup returns CDR1 KGHSH and CDR2 LQKENI. V shed 8 bases, J shed 2 bases, and the junction held 6 bases outside the gene matches. The CDR3 is CASLEREGPYEQYV. Here the CDR3 DNA reads TGTGCCAGCCTCGAGCGGGAGGGACCCTACGAGCAGTACGTC.

The V call is TRBV5-6, the J call TRBJ2-7, with TRBD1 as a possible D gene (6 bases). V was cut by 0 bases and J by 3 bases, with 13 bases left in between. The length of the CDR3 is 15 residues. Germline V gene data show CDR1 as SGHDT and CDR2 as YYEEEE. This CDR3 reads CASSLGRDTDYEQYF. The CDR3 DNA is TGTGCCAGCAGCTTGGGCCGGGACACCGACTACGAGCAGTACTTC.

The V call is TRBV5-5, the J call TRBJ2-5; D possibly uses TRBD1 or TRBD2 (5 bases each). Germline V gene sequence: CDR1 SGHKS, CDR2 YYEKEE (reference sequence). The V end lost 4 bases, the J end lost 2 bases, and 15 bases lay between the germline ends. CDR3 length equals 15 residues. In nucleotides, the CDR3 is TGTGCCAGCAGCCCACAGCCCGGGGCTCAAGAGACCCAGTACTTC. This encodes CASSPQPGAQETQYF.

This sequence joins TRBV5-4 and TRBJ2-1; 8 bases match TRBD1. Per the germline V gene, CDR1 is SGHNT and CDR2 is YYREEE (reference sequence). J was trimmed by 4 bases and V by 9 bases; bases with no gene match: 6. The CDR3 length is 13 residues. The DNA for the CDR3 is TGTGCCACCATCGGGACAGGTTACAATGAGCAGTTCTTC. It is translated as CATIGTGYNEQFF.

The chain has TRBV15 and TRBJ2-5, with TRBD2 matching 7 bases. With V trimmed by 0 bases and J by 3 bases, 4 bases remained unmatched. The CDR3 is made up of 15 amino acids. Germline CDR1 LNHNV, CDR2 YYDKDF (reference sequence). The CDR3 loop is CATSRDPSGKETQYF. Written as DNA, the CDR3 is TGTGCCACCAGCAGAGATCCTAGCGGAAAAGAGACCCAGTACTTC.

This chain joins TRBV2 and TRBJ1-2; TRBD1 matches at 7 bases. The CDR3 runs to 15 residues. J lost 2 bases, V lost 6 bases, and 9 bases had no gene match. The V gene's germline CDR1 is SNHLY and CDR2 FYNNEI. The CDR3 sequence is CASSDDREQNYGYTF. Here the CDR3 DNA reads TGTGCCAGCAGCGACGACAGGGAACAGAACTATGGCTACACCTTC.

The CDR3 DNA reads as TGCAGCGGGGACATTTGGGAGCAGTACTTC. It yields the protein CSGDIWEQYF. The rearrangement joins TRBV29-1 to TRBJ2-7, with TRBD1 as a possible D gene (6 bases). The germline V gene has CDR1 SQVTM and CDR2 ANQGSEA. This CDR3 has 10 residues. With 7 bases removed from V and 7 bases from J, the gap between germline ends came to 11 bases.

Details on this clone: A much larger clonotype is one base distant, so this may be a read error. The chain joins TRBV7-8 to TRBJ1-1; D remains unclear. Per the germline V gene, CDR1 is SGHVS and CDR2 is FQNEAQ. The CDR3 spans 15 residues. The CDR3 loop reads CANSLGSRVGTEAFF. For the CDR3, the DNA is TGTGCCAACAGCTTAGGATCGAGGGTCGGCACTGAAGCTTTCTTT. Filled out from reference TRBV7-8 and TRBJ1-1, the complete variable domain reads GAGVSQSPRYKVAKRGQDVALRCDPISGHVSLFWYQQALGQGPEFLTYFQNEAQLDKSGLPSDRFFAERPEGSVSTLKIQRTQQEDSAVYLCANSLGSRVGTEAFFGQGTRLTVV.

This chain uses TRBV19 with TRBJ2-1, with 7 bases lining up with TRBD2. The J segment lost 4 bases and the V segment lost 4 bases, leaving 7 bases of the junction unmatched. Looked up from germline, CDR1 is LNHDA and CDR2 is SQIVND (reference sequence). The CDR3 totals 15 residues. CDR3 coding DNA: TGTGCCAGTAGTACCGGGACTAACCCGTACAATGAGCAGTTCTTC. Protein: CASSTGTNPYNEQFF.

This clone was found a few times. The chain recombines TRBV6-5 with TRBJ2-7; 8 nucleotides match TRBD1. The germline gives CDR1 MNHEY, CDR2 SVGAGI. The CDR3 is 14 amino acids. Trimming removed 6 bases from V and 2 bases from J; junction bases left unmatched: 6. CDR3 region: CASRGTGNAYEQYV. The CDR3 DNA reads TGTGCCAGCAGGGGGACAGGAAACGCCTACGAGCAGTACGTC.

The chain recombines TRBV5-1 with TRBJ2-3; TRBD2 agrees at 10 bases. CDR1 and CDR2 from the germline V gene are SGHRS and YFSETQ. J was trimmed by 6 bases and V by 0 bases; bases with no gene match: 10. This CDR3 is 17 amino acids long. CDR3 coding DNA: TGCGCCAGCAGCTTGGTGTCTAGCGGGAGCCGTTGGGATACGCAGTATTTT. This sequence encodes CASSLVSSGSRWDTQYF.

This rearrangement joins TRBV7-2 to TRBJ2-3; tentatively, D is TRBD1 (6 bases). This CDR3 is 15 amino acids long. The germline V gene has CDR1 SGHTA and CDR2 FQGNSA. Trimming took off 5 bases at V and 0 bases at J, with 12 bases between the two ends. The CDR3 loop reads CASSRQVSSTDTQYF. CDR3 sequence (DNA): TGTGCCAGCAGCCGACAGGTCTCTAGCACAGATACGCAGTATTTT.